These 18 T cell receptor beta chains were all obtained from the same sample, sequenced in a study of regulatory T cells in long-lasting Graves disease. Investigators prepared the TCR beta libraries by applying iRepertoire HTBI primers and Arm-PCR of CDR3 regions. TCRdb reanalysed the multiplex PCR reads using MiXCR and keeps one entry per CDR3 protein. Seen here are roughly 520,000 distinct CDR3 sequences, 12% observed once, and the top ten hold around 9.3%. Time point defined: newly diagnosed GD, antithyroid drugs for less than 3 months. The TCR library used RNA extracted from PBMCs. The sample was also reused in another study, on T cells in Graves' hyperthyroidism and ophthalmopathy.

This sample comprised peripheral blood mononuclear cells (PBMCs), obtained at new diagnosis, from a patient treated with antithyroid drugs. All receptors come from a woman younger than 45 with Graves disease.

This clonotype showed up just a few times. The chain has TRBV20-1 and TRBJ2-4; unclear D gene. The CDR3 runs 15 residues. V was shortened by 3 bases and J by 0 bases, with 12 bases between the two germline ends. Germline assignment: CDR1 DFQATT and CDR2 SNEGSKA (reference sequence). CDR3 sequence (DNA): TGCAGTGCTAGTTCGTGGGAACTAGCCAAAAACATTCAGTACTTC. Encoded protein: CSASSWELAKNIQYF.

With regard to this clonotype: This clone may be a read error of a much larger clone one base away. The rearrangement joins TRBV12-3 or TRBV12-4 to TRBJ2-7; a weak D match, TRBD2 (7 bases). The CDR3 length is 15 residues. The CDR3 loop reads CAGSSSVRGGSEQYF. For the CDR3, the DNA is TGTGCCGGCAGTTCCTCGGTAAGGGGGGGCTCCGAGCAGTACTTC.

In its sample, this clonotype was seen many times. This chain links TRBV20-1 with TRBJ1-5, with D possibly matching TRBD1 (5 bases). The CDR3 is 15 amino acids. Looked up from germline, CDR1 is DFQATT and CDR2 is SNEGSKA (reference sequence). V gave up 3 bases and J gave up 2 bases, with 14 bases separating them. CDR3 DNA sequence: TGCAGTGCTAGCGGGGGGTGGGTAGGCAATCAGCCCCAGCATTTT. This gives the protein CSASGGWVGNQPQHF.

About this clonotype itself: One base away lies a much larger clone, so this may be a sequencing read error. The rearrangement uses TRBV12-3 or TRBV12-4 and TRBJ2-4; D is perhaps TRBD2 (6 bases). The V gene lost 5 bases and the J gene lost 13 bases, with 24 bases spanning the gap. This CDR3 contains 15 residues. The CDR3 sequence: CASSPTRRAHNEQYF. CDR3 DNA: TGTGCCAGCAGTCCCACCCGGAGGGCCCACAATGAGCAGTACTTC.

This clonotype was observed many times. The chain combines TRBV30 with TRBJ2-5, with D uncertain. V was clipped by 2 bases and J by 4 bases, with 8 bases between them. The CDR3 totals 12 residues. Germline V lookup: CDR1 GTSNPN, CDR2 SVGIG (reference sequence). The CDR3 here is CAWSLKRETQYF. DNA of the CDR3: TGTGCCTGGAGTCTCAAGAGAGAGACCCAGTACTTC.

This clonotype showed up many times. This chain uses TRBV2 with TRBJ1-5, with TRBD1 matching over 10 bases. Germline V gene lookup returns CDR1 SNHLY and CDR2 FYNNEI. Unmatched junction bases numbered 6, after V lost 6 bases and J lost 4 bases. The CDR3 is made up of 15 amino acids. CDR3 residues: CASSGDRGGNQPQHF. In DNA form, the CDR3 reads TGTGCCAGCAGCGGGGACAGGGGTGGAAATCAGCCCCAGCATTTT. The full variable domain, rest sourced from reference TRBV2 and TRBJ1-5, is EPEVTQTPSHQVTQMGQEVILRCVPISNHLYFYWYRQILGQKVEFLVSFYNNEISEKSEIFDDQFSVERPDGSNFTLKIRSTKLEDSAMYFCASSGDRGGNQPQHFGDGTRLSIL.

The chain joins TRBV5-8 to TRBJ2-3; 10 positions match TRBD2. In germline, CDR1 is SGHTS, CDR2 YDEGEE. The CDR3 has 17 residues. J lost 0 bases, V lost 2 bases, and 6 bases had no gene match. The CDR3 DNA reads as TGTGCCAGCAGCTTAGGACTAGCGGTATCTAGCACAGATACGCAGTATTTT. Translating gives CASSLGLAVSSTDTQYF.

The rearrangement links TRBV4-3 to TRBJ2-4, with D unclear. Trimming left V 2 bases short and J 7 bases short, with 18 bases between. Germline assignment: CDR1 LGHNA and CDR2 YSLEER. The CDR3 contains 16 residues. The CDR3 nucleotides read TGCGCCAGCAGCCAAACCCCCGCTCCTGGAAGGAACATTCAGTACTTC. Translating it yields CASSQTPAPGRNIQYF.

Only a few counts were recorded for this clonotype. V gene TRBV7-9 combines with J gene TRBJ2-5; D might be TRBD2 (5 bases). V was cut by 5 bases and J by 5 bases, with 12 bases left in between. The CDR3 has 13 amino acids. Germline lookup yields CDR1 SEHNR and CDR2 FQNEAQ (reference sequence). CDR3 sequence: CASSATDWETQYF. In DNA form, the CDR3 reads TGTGCCAGCAGCGCGACGGACTGGGAGACCCAGTACTTC. Full variable domain (remainder filled in from reference TRBV7-9 and TRBJ2-5): DTGVSQNPRHKITKRGQNVTFRCDPISEHNRLYWYRQTLGQGPEFLTYFQNEAQLEKSRLLSDRFSAERPKGSFSTLEIQRTEQGDSAMYLCASSATDWETQYFGPGTRLLVL.

Points on this clonotype: A much larger clone is a single base away; this may be a read error. The rearrangement uses TRBV2 and TRBJ2-1; D may be TRBD1 (5 bases). The CDR3 consists of 14 residues. Germline V gene data show CDR1 as SNHLY and CDR2 as FYNNEI. Trimming pared 4 bases from V and 11 bases from J, leaving 18 bases between. DNA of the CDR3: TGTGCCAGCAGTGCCTGGACAAAACCACTTAAGCAGTTCTTC. It is translated as CASSAWTKPLKQFF.

This clonotype was seen many times. The CDR3 DNA reads as TGTGCCAGCAGTTTACTAGCGGGAGAAAGCACAGATACGCAGTATTTT. It codes for CASSLLAGESTDTQYF. The chain uses TRBV27 and TRBJ2-3; 10 bases line up with TRBD2. Germline loops: CDR1 MNHEY, CDR2 SMNVEV (reference sequence). With V trimmed by 2 bases and J by 0 bases, 2 bases remained unmatched. This CDR3 contains 16 residues.

The chain recombines TRBV6-8 with TRBJ1-5; the D gene is possibly TRBD1 (5 bases). The CDR3 has 15 residues. V lost 7 bases and J lost 3, with 16 bases in between. Germline CDR1 reads MNHGY; CDR2 reads SAAAGT. CDR3 loop: CASTMLDSFNQPQHF. Written as DNA, the CDR3 is TGTGCCAGCACTATGCTCGACAGCTTCAATCAGCCCCAGCATTTT.

J is TRBJ1-5 and V is TRBV18, with no clear D. CDR1 and CDR2 (germline): KGHSH, LQKENI. The ends were cut back, 3 bases at V and 1 base at J, with 13 bases in the middle. The length of the CDR3 is 16 residues. The CDR3 coding sequence is TGTGCCAGCTCACCTACAATTGGGGAGAGCAATCAGCCCCAGCATTTT. Amino acids: CASSPTIGESNQPQHF.

This clonotype was detected ten times or more. The chain couples TRBV28 to TRBJ2-1; 9 bases line up with TRBD2. The germline CDR1 and CDR2 sequences are MDHEN and SYDVKM. Losses at the gene ends were 5 bases for V and 9 bases for J; bases not matched to a gene: 11. The CDR3 length is 15 residues. CDR3 loop: CASSLTSGLNSEQFF. The CDR3 nucleotides read TGTGCCAGCAGTCTGACTAGCGGACTTAACAGTGAGCAGTTCTTC.

This clonotype has ten or more counts. The chain carries TRBV30 and TRBJ1-2, with D possibly matching TRBD1 (5 bases). Germline assignment: CDR1 GTSNPN and CDR2 SVGIG (reference sequence). This CDR3 is 16 amino acids long. V was shortened by 1 base and J by 0 bases, with 15 bases between the two germline ends. The CDR3 DNA sequence: TGTGCCTGGAGTGGCATCGGGACTTTCACTAACTATGGCTACACCTTC. Its protein product is CAWSGIGTFTNYGYTF.

There are a few counts of this clonotype. The chain is built from TRBV6-5 and TRBJ2-1, with D unclear. From germline, CDR1 is MNHEY and CDR2 SVGAGI. The CDR3 has 16 amino acids. Between the trimmed V and J ends, which lost 4 bases and 1 base, there was a span of 14 bases. CDR3 sequence: CASSWPFVGSYNEQFF. Here the CDR3 DNA reads TGTGCCAGCAGTTGGCCTTTCGTGGGGTCCTACAATGAGCAGTTCTTC.

This clonotype appeared a single time. The DNA for the CDR3 is TGTGCCAGCAGCTCAACAGCGCCGGGACTAGCGGGAGGAGATACGCAGTATTTT. Encoded protein: CASSSTAPGLAGGDTQYF. V and J are TRBV11-2 and TRBJ2-3, with 15 bases identical to TRBD2. CDR3 size: 18 residues. V gave up 4 bases and J gave up 5 bases; unmatched junction bases: 10. Germline CDR1 is SGHAT and CDR2 is FQNNGV.

V gene TRBV5-1 combines with J gene TRBJ1-1, with TRBD1 as a possible D gene (5 bases). V was clipped by 1 base and J by 4 bases, with 11 bases between them. This CDR3 has 14 amino acids. Per germline, CDR1 SGHRS and CDR2 YFSETQ. CDR3 sequence reads: CASSLFLQGTEAFF. The CDR3 bases are TGCGCCAGCAGCTTGTTTCTCCAGGGCACTGAAGCTTTCTTT.